Each of the 20 T cell receptor beta chains below was sequenced from the same sample in a study of cytotoxic CD8 clonotypes in ibrutinib-treated CLL. The assay was immunoSEQ multiplex PCR, and TCRdb's table has in-frame clones only and misses some. The sample consists of about 140,000 clones, around 81% of them appearing once. Material: PBMCs, obtained after 36 months of ibrutinib treatment. These receptors all stem from a human donor with chronic lymphocytic leukemia.

The gene calls are TRBV5-4 and TRBJ1-6; the D gene is possibly TRBD1 (6 bases). The CDR3 consists of 14 residues. Germline-derived CDR1 and CDR2 are SGHNT and YYREEE (reference sequence). The germline V and J ends were trimmed by 3 bases and 8 bases, with 12 bases remaining between them. The CDR3 loop is CASSWANRDSPLHF. CDR3 nucleotide sequence: TGTGCCAGCAGCTGGGCGAACAGGGATTCACCCCTCCACTTT.

The sample holds one count of this clone. This chain uses TRBV30 with TRBJ2-5; D is undetermined. The V gene lost 0 bases and the J gene lost 2 bases, with 10 bases spanning the gap. Per germline, CDR1 GTSNPN and CDR2 SVGIG (reference sequence). The CDR3 extends over 14 amino acids. The CDR3 here is CAWSVWTSQETQYF. The DNA for the CDR3 is TGTGCCTGGAGTGTTTGGACGTCGCAAGAGACCCAGTACTTC.

This chain links TRBV13 with TRBJ1-6, with 8 nucleotides matching TRBD1. V was pared by 2 bases and J by 9 bases, with 6 bases of the junction left unmatched. The CDR3 length is 15 residues. Germline V lookup: CDR1 PRHDT, CDR2 FYEKMQ (reference sequence). The CDR3 sequence: CASSLLFRGPSPLHF. CDR3 nucleotides: TGTGCCAGCAGCTTATTATTCAGGGGGCCTTCACCCCTCCACTTT.

In the case of this clone: A read error may produce the germline difference seen at one junction end. J is TRBJ1-4 and V is TRBV15; the D gene is possibly TRBD1 (5 bases). Per germline, CDR1 LNHNV and CDR2 YYDKDF (reference sequence). This CDR3 has 13 residues. This CDR3 is CATSRDPLGARVF. CDR3 bases: TGTGCCACCAGCAGAGATCCGCTCGGGGCCAGGGTTTTT. Filled out from reference TRBV15 and TRBJ1-4, the complete variable domain reads DAMVIQNPRYQVTQFGKPVTLSCSQTLNHNVMYWYQQKSSQAPKLLFHYYDKDFNNEADTPDNFQSRRPNTSFCFLDIRSPGLGDTAMYLCATSRDPLGARVFGSGTQLSVL.

This chain links TRBV10-3 with TRBJ1-5; the match to TRBD1 covers 7 bases. Trimming took 0 bases from V and 9 from J; bases not matched to a gene: 14. Germline assignment: CDR1 ENHRY and CDR2 SYGVKD. This CDR3 is 17 amino acids long. CDR3 DNA sequence: TGTGCCATCAGTGAGTCGACGGGGACAGCCCCAGGGGTGCCCCAGCATTTT. Translated, it gives CAISESTGTAPGVPQHF.

This clone was seen a few times. The V gene is TRBV30, the J gene TRBJ1-2; D is perhaps TRBD1 (5 bases). The V end lost 2 bases, the J end lost 1 base, and 17 bases lay between the germline ends. Germline loops: CDR1 GTSNPN, CDR2 SVGIG (reference sequence). This CDR3 is built from 16 residues. The CDR3 DNA reads as TGTGCCTGGAGTAATTCGGGGCTTCTCCTTAACTATGGCTACACCTTC. Translated: CAWSNSGLLLNYGYTF.

The chain combines TRBV20-1 with TRBJ1-2; 8 nucleotides line up with TRBD1. Germline V gives CDR1 DFQATT, CDR2 SNEGSKA (reference sequence). The ends lost 3 bases at V and 12 bases at J; junction bases unmatched: 6. The CDR3 consists of 11 residues. The CDR3 nucleotides are TGCAGTGCTAGGACAGGGGCCGATGACACCTTC. This encodes CSARTGADDTF.

The chain employs TRBV6-1 and TRBJ2-5, with TRBD2 matching 10 bases. The germline V gene encodes CDR1 MNHNS and CDR2 SASEGT. The trim removed 7 bases at V and 2 bases at J, leaving 7 bases unmatched. This CDR3 comprises 15 residues. CDR3 sequence (DNA): TGTGCCAGCAACAGACTAGCGGGTAAACAAGAGACCCAGTACTTC. Its translation is CASNRLAGKQETQYF.

The chain carries TRBV19 and TRBJ2-2, with a tentative D call TRBD2 (5 bases). CDR1 is LNHDA, CDR2 SQIVND, per germline (reference sequence). Trimming shortened V by 10 bases and J by 1 base, and 10 bases separated the two germline ends. The CDR3 is 13 amino acids. This chain's CDR3 is CAITGENTGELFF. The CDR3 DNA reads TGTGCCATCACCGGGGAGAACACCGGGGAGCTGTTTTTT.

This chain links TRBV15 with TRBJ1-3; D not certain. The CDR3 length is 15 residues. Trimming removed 0 bases from V and 4 bases from J, with 10 bases in between. The germline CDR1 and CDR2 sequences are LNHNV and YYDKDF (reference sequence). For the CDR3, the DNA is TGTGCCACCAGCAGAGATCGAGTGCCAGGAAACACCATATATTTT. Translated, it gives CATSRDRVPGNTIYF. Combining the CDR3 with reference TRBV15 and TRBJ1-3 gives the whole variable domain DAMVIQNPRYQVTQFGKPVTLSCSQTLNHNVMYWYQQKSSQAPKLLFHYYDKDFNNEADTPDNFQSRRPNTSFCFLDIRSPGLGDTAMYLCATSRDRVPGNTIYFGEGSWLTVV.

This clone was detected only a few times. The sample holds other DNA sequences that translate to the same CDR3. The chain is built from TRBV6-5 and TRBJ1-2, with D maybe TRBD1 (6 bases). The CDR3 length is 13 residues. The germline CDR1 and CDR2 sequences are MNHEY and SVGAGI. The V gene lost 4 bases and the J gene lost 2 bases, with 8 bases spanning the gap. CDR3 bases: TGTGCCAGCAGTTTTACAGGGAACTATGGCTACACCTTC. Protein product: CASSFTGNYGYTF.

This chain links TRBV5-5 with TRBJ1-2, with D perhaps matching TRBD1 (6 bases). In germline, CDR1 is SGHKS, CDR2 YYEKEE (reference sequence). The CDR3 extends over 13 amino acids. Trimming pared 3 bases from V and 4 bases from J, leaving 10 bases between. CDR3 nucleotide sequence: TGTGCCAGCAGCTCGGAAGGGGGCTATGGCTACACCTTC. As protein: CASSSEGGYGYTF. Full variable domain (missing parts from reference TRBV5-5 and TRBJ1-2): DAGVTQSPTHLIKTRGQQVTLRCSPISGHKSVSWYQQVLGQGPQFIFQYYEKEERGRGNFPDRFSARQFPNYSSELNVNALLLGDSALYLCASSSEGGYGYTFGSGTRLTVV.

This clone was picked up a small number of times. The chain has TRBV18 and TRBJ2-2, with 9 bases aligning to TRBD1. The CDR3 has 16 residues. The ends lost 0 bases at V and 4 bases at J; junction bases unmatched: 3. Germline CDR1 and CDR2: KGHSH and LQKENI. The CDR3 loop reads CASSPPHRGPTGELFF. The CDR3 DNA is TGTGCCAGCTCACCACCGCACAGGGGGCCCACCGGGGAGCTGTTTTTT.

Here the CDR3 reads CASKGVSYGYTF. CDR3 DNA sequence: TGTGCCAGCAAGGGGGTTAGCTATGGCTACACCTTC. This chain uses TRBV28 with TRBJ1-2; possible D gene TRBD1, 6 bases. V lost 7 bases to trimming and J lost 4 bases, with 10 bases between them. CDR1 MDHEN and CDR2 SYDVKM come from the germline V gene. This CDR3 is 12 amino acids long.

This chain links TRBV27 with TRBJ2-7; D perhaps matches TRBD2 (6 bases). Trimming removed 3 bases from V and 3 bases from J, with 15 bases in between. The CDR3 consists of 15 residues. CDR1 and CDR2 from the germline V gene are MNHEY and SMNVEV (reference sequence). In DNA, the CDR3 is TGTGCCAGCAGTTTGGGACCGGGACTGGGCTACGAGCAGTACTTC. Translating it yields CASSLGPGLGYEQYF.

The chain joins TRBV11-2 to TRBJ2-7; D is unclear. Trimming removed 1 base from V and 2 bases from J, with 15 bases in between. Germline V gives CDR1 SGHAT, CDR2 FQNNGV. The CDR3 loop spans 16 amino acids. The CDR3 region is CASSLGWAVPAYEQYF. CDR3 DNA sequence: TGTGCCAGCAGCTTAGGTTGGGCAGTCCCTGCCTACGAGCAGTACTTC.

This rearrangement joins TRBV16 to TRBJ1-1; no clear D. The germline CDR1 and CDR2 sequences are KGHSY and FQNENV. Trimming cost V 1 base and J 0 bases, with 6 bases left between them. The CDR3 is made up of 14 amino acids. For the CDR3, the DNA is TGTGCCAGCAGCCAATTGTTCCTGAACACTGAAGCTTTCTTT. Its protein product is CASSQLFLNTEAFF.

The rearrangement links TRBV30 to TRBJ2-1, with D tentatively TRBD2 (6 bases). Germline V gene lookup returns CDR1 GTSNPN and CDR2 SVGIG (reference sequence). The CDR3 runs 15 residues. Trimming shortened V by 4 bases and J by 7 bases, and 20 bases separated the two germline ends. CDR3 loop: CAWIDHGTGVNEQFF. CDR3 bases: TGTGCCTGGATCGACCACGGGACGGGGGTTAATGAGCAGTTCTTC.

The rearrangement links TRBV18 to TRBJ1-5; the D is unclear. Germline loops: CDR1 KGHSH, CDR2 LQKENI. V was cut by 3 bases and J by 0 bases, with 9 bases left in between. The CDR3 runs to 15 residues. This CDR3 reads CASSPAHYSNQPQHF. CDR3 DNA sequence: TGTGCCAGCTCACCGGCACATTATAGCAATCAGCCCCAGCATTTT.

This chain links TRBV7-3 with TRBJ2-1; the match to TRBD2 covers 10 bases. Per germline, CDR1 SGHTA and CDR2 FQGTGA. The CDR3 loop spans 15 amino acids. Trimming cost V 4 bases and J 4 bases; bases outside gene matches: 4. The CDR3 loop is CASSYSSGGYNEQFF. The CDR3 DNA sequence: TGTGCCAGCAGCTACTCTAGCGGGGGATACAATGAGCAGTTCTTC.